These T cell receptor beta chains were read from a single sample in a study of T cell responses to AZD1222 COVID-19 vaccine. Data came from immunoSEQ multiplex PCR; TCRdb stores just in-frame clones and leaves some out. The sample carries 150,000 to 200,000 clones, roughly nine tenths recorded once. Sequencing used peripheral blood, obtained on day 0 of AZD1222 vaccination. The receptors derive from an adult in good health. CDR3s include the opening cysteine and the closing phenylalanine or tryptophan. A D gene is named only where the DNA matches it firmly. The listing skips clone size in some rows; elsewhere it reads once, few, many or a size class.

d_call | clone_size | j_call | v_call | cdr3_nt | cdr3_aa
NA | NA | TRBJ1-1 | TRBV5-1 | TGCGCCAGCAGCCCCCCCCGGGGATCGGCGGGTGAAGCTTTCTTT | CASSPPRGSAGEAFF
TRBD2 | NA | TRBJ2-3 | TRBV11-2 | TGTGCCAGCAGTTTAGCGGGGGGGCGCACAGATACGCAGTATTTT | CASSLAGGRTDTQYF
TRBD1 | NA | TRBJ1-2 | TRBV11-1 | TGTGCCAGCAGCCCGGGGACAGGGGGTGCCTATGGCTACACCTTC | CASSPGTGGAYGYTF
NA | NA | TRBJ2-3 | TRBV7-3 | TGTGCCAGCAGGGCCGAGGGGACAGATACGCAGTATTTT | CASRAEGTDTQYF
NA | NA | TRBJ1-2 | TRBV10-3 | TGTGCCATCAGTGCCGGACTGCTTGGCTACACCTTC | CAISAGLLGYTF
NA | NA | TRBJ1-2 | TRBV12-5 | TGTGCTAGTGGTCCCCCCGTTTCGGTACTTAACTATGGCTACACCTTC | CASGPPVSVLNYGYTF
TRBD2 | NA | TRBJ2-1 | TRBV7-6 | TGTGCCAGCAGCGCCGAACTAGCGGGGCTAGGCAATGAGCAGTTCTTC | CASSAELAGLGNEQFF
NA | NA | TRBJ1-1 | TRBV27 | TGTGCCAGCACTCGCCTAGGAAGGGGAGGGGAAGCTTTCTTT | CASTRLGRGGEAFF
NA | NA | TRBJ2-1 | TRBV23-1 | TGCGCCAGCAGTCAGGAGAACAGGCCGCCCTACAATGAGCAGTTCTTC | CASSQENRPPYNEQFF
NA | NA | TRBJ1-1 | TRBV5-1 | TGCGCCAGCAGCCCCGAGGGGAGGAACACTGAAGCTTTCTTT | CASSPEGRNTEAFF
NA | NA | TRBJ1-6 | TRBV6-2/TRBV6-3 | TGTGCCAGCAGCCGCCCTGGACAGCGATGGTCACCCCTCCACTTT | CASSRPGQRWSPLHF
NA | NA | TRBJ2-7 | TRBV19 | TGTGCCAGTAGTATCCCAGGAGACTCCTACGAGCAGTACTTC | CASSIPGDSYEQYF
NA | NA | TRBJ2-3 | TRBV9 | TGTGCCAGCAGCGTGACGCCGGCAGGGGGCACAGATACGCAGTATTTT | CASSVTPAGGTDTQYF
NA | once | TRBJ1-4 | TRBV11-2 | TGTGCCAGCAGCTTAGGGCAGGGAGATGAAAAACTGTTTTTT | CASSLGQGDEKLFF
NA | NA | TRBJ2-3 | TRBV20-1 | TGCAGTGCTAGTAACGGGACCCTTGGCAAAGATACGCAGTATTTT | CSASNGTLGKDTQYF
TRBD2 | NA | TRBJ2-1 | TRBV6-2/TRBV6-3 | TGTGCCAGCAGCATATTTAGCGGGGGCACCAATGAGCAGTTCTTC | CASSIFSGGTNEQFF
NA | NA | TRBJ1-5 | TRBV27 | TGTGCCAGCAGTTTCCAGAGCAATCAGCCCCAGCATTTT | CASSFQSNQPQHF
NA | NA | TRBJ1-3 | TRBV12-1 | TGTGCCAGCAGCTTTGGAGAAGCCGACCTCCCTTCTTTCTCTGGAAACACCATATATTTT | CASSFGEADLPSFSGNTIYF
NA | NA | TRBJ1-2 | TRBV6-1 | TGTGCCAGCAGTGAAGCGGGGGGAGGGTATGGCTACACCTTC | CASSEAGGGYGYTF
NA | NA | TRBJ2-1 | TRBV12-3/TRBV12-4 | TGTGCCAGCACCCCTGGAAACAATGAGCAGTTCTTC | CASTPGNNEQFF
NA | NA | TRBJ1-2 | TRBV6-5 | TGTGCCAGCAGTCCCCCGTCAGGGGAAGGCTACACCTTC | CASSPPSGEGYTF
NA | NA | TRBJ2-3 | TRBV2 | TGTGCCAGCAGGGGGGCGGACCCACCGGGGACGCAGTATTTT | CASRGADPPGTQYF
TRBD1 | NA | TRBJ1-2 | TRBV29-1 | TGCAGCGTCGGTGACGGACAGGGGAGAATTTATGGCTACACCTTC | CSVGDGQGRIYGYTF
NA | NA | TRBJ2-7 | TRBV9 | TGTGCCAGCAGCCCGAACCCGACTGAGCAGGCCGAGCAGTACTTC | CASSPNPTEQAEQYF
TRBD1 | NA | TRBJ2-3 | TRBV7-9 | TGTGCCAGCAGCACGGACAGGGAGTTAGATACGCAGTATTTT | CASSTDRELDTQYF
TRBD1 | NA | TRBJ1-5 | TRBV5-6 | TGTGCCAGCAGCTTGGGGACAGGGGTCAATCAGCCCCAGCATTTT | CASSLGTGVNQPQHF
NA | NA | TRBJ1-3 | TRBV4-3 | TGCGCCAGCAGCCAAGAAGACAGGAGCTCTGGAAACACCATATATTTT | CASSQEDRSSGNTIYF